This T cell receptor beta chain was found in a study of blood T cells in healthy people across ages (dated by TCRdb to 2015 to 2017). Broadly, across the study: In model experiments, template switching captured roughly one uniquely barcoded TCR beta cDNA molecule for every two T cells. To track age-related changes in TCR beta repertoire diversity, the study relied on deep sequencing normalized with unique cDNA molecular identifiers. The donors were divided into four age groups: young (average around 15 years), middle-aged (approximately 41), aged (about 60) and long-lived (about 90). To avoid experimental bias, donors of different ages were spread randomly across the sequencing lanes. Using the same blood draw, the study looked at two additional independent replicas of 1 million unique cDNA reads for two donors, one aged 18 to 30 and the other aged 80 or older. What the research found in general, with its limitations: Total diversity estimates from one million sequenced T cells were considered lower bounds and underestimates. Compared with the aged group, more naive CD4+ T cells, fewer expanded clones and increased TCR diversity were shown by the long-lived group, suggesting age selection. Because profiling used bulk unsorted PBMCs, naive and antigen-experienced compartments could not be compared conclusively. A strong correlation was found between observed TCR beta diversity and the percentage of naive T cells measured by flow cytometry. Donor CMV infection status was unknown, potentially confounding age-related changes in expanded clonotypes. Observed TCR beta diversity per million T cells fell roughly linearly with age, and a significant reduction was already apparent by age around 40.

Libraries were made using 5' RACE. This sample was sequenced with an Illumina HiSeq 2500. A second PCR of about 6 to 11 cycles was performed with a sample-barcoded 5' primer and a J-beta primer mix. A unique molecular identifier was introduced onto each TCR beta cDNA molecule by a template-switch 5' adaptor carrying 12 random nucleotides. At least 2.5 million CDR3-containing paired-end reads were obtained from each sample. All of the RNA was converted into first-strand cDNA using the Mint cDNA synthesis kit, with a TRBC-specific oligonucleotide serving as the primer. After uracil-DNA glycosylase treatment, a first 18-cycle PCR used universal primers M1SS and BC2_uni_R on all cDNA. The paper's data handling went like this. Each sample was normalized by randomly selecting 1 million high-quality reads, each carrying a distinct molecular identifier. Reads with shared molecular identifiers were discarded instead of being binned into consensus sequences. CDR3 identification, clonotype clustering and error correction used MiTCR with a Q25 quality threshold and the strictest error-elimination algorithm. A nonparametric unseen species model using Euler transformation provided a lower-bound estimate of total TCR beta diversity. TCRdb cleaned the public reads at Q25 with fastp, built clones with MiXCR and kept in-frame beta chains. Rows are combined by CDR3 protein, so each entry shows the most common genes and DNA. TCRdb assigned the V and J calls; the authors' analysis was not used. This sample gives more than 1 million distinct CDR3 sequences in total; roughly 45% of them show up just once. Jointly, the top ten make up around 18% of the sample.

As concerns this clonotype: Its antigen is unknown. No base-level quality is on record; no much larger clone is a single base apart.

The donors were some 36 Caucasian individuals from Russia, aged about 6 to 100 years, who were systemically healthy. Each donor gave roughly 11 milliliters of peripheral blood, drawn into EDTA-treated Vacutainer tubes. Ficoll-Paque density-gradient centrifugation was used to isolate PBMCs, with at least 7 million per sample. Trizol reagent was used to extract total RNA from PBMCs, with at least 5.5 micrograms per sample. For every donor, flow cytometry on a PBMC aliquot measured the percentage of naive CD45RAhigh/CD27high T cells. The clonotype originates from a woman aged 55-70 years in good health. Sequenced material: blood.

The CDR3 has the sequence CSASPSGRYEQYF. In nucleotide form, the sequence is TGCAGTGCCTCCCCTAGCGGGAGGTATGAGCAGTACTTC. The rearrangement joined TRBV20-1 to TRBJ2-5, with 11 junctional bases fitting TRBD2. CDR1 and CDR2 (DFQATT, SNEGSKA) derive from the germline V gene (reference sequence). The CDR3 contains 13 residues, cysteine and phenylalanine counted. Only the CDR3 DNA is retained, 39 bases long and in frame from the first base. V trim: 6 bases; J trim: 11 bases; unmatched bases: 11.